The clone carrying this T cell receptor (beta chain) appeared a few times. These data are taken from a study of blood T cells in healthy people across ages. Trimming stripped 1 base from V and 2 bases from J, with 15 bases between. This CDR3 is 16 amino acids long. CDR1 is SEHNR, CDR2 FQNEAQ, per germline (reference sequence). Next came a second PCR, run for roughly 7 to 12 cycles, which used a sample-barcoded 5' primer along with a J-beta primer mix. From the 5' RACE reads, TCRdb called clonotypes with MiXCR, one entry per CDR3 protein. The top ten hold about 20% of the sample, which has hundreds of thousands of distinct CDR3 sequences, roughly 50% seen once.

This clonotype originated in a man between 25 and 39 years old in good health. The specimen sequenced was blood. This chain connects TRBV7-9 to TRBJ2-7, with D perhaps matching TRBD2 (6 bases). In DNA form, the CDR3 reads TGTGCCAGCAGCTTAGACTTTGGTCCGGGGGCCTACGAGCAGTACTTC. Amino acids: CASSLDFGPGAYEQYF.